The source of this TCR beta chain is a study of shared clonotypes between healthy human individuals. This table comes from immunoSEQ multiplex PCR, and its TCRdb copy is limited to in-frame clones, with some not included. The sample records about 1.1 million clones, about four fifths being singletons. This clone was seen only a few times. What it binds is unknown. General study points: The sharing of about 5.3% of naive CD4 clonotypes was seen across a few donors.

Trimming cost V 2 bases and J 4 bases; bases outside gene matches: 5. Germline V CDR1 and CDR2: KGHSH, LQKENI. This CDR3 spans 15 amino acids. This sequence was found in a man aged 18 to 35 in good health. Some clones in this sample may be carry-over from other donors' samples. This sequence joins TRBV18 and TRBJ1-3, with TRBD1 matching over 7 bases. The specimen sequenced was memory CD4+ T cells from PBMCs. Subset indicated: CD45RA-negative fraction. CDR3 nucleotides: TGTGCCAGCTCACCATCGGGACAGAAAGGAAACACCATATATTTT. Translation: CASSPSGQKGNTIYF.